Listed here is a single T cell receptor (beta chain). CDR1 is MGHRA, CDR2 YSYEKL, per germline. The length of the CDR3 is 15 residues. Trimming removed 1 base at V and 0 bases at J, with 10 bases between. This sample was included in a study of cytomegalovirus exposure and HLA in healthy donors. The primer mix had 60 Vbeta and 13 Jbeta primers. Sequencing used immunoSEQ multiplex PCR; TCRdb keeps in-frame clones, though not all of them. The sample consists of some 200,000 clones, about four fifths of them appearing once. V gene TRBV4-1 combines with J gene TRBJ2-7, with D hard to call. The sequenced material came from PBMCs. This TCR came from a male donor in good health and CMV-seropositive. The CDR3 loop reads CASSQGPTSSYEQYF. CDR3 nucleotide sequence: TGCGCCAGCAGCCAAGGGCCCACGTCCTCCTACGAGCAGTACTTC.